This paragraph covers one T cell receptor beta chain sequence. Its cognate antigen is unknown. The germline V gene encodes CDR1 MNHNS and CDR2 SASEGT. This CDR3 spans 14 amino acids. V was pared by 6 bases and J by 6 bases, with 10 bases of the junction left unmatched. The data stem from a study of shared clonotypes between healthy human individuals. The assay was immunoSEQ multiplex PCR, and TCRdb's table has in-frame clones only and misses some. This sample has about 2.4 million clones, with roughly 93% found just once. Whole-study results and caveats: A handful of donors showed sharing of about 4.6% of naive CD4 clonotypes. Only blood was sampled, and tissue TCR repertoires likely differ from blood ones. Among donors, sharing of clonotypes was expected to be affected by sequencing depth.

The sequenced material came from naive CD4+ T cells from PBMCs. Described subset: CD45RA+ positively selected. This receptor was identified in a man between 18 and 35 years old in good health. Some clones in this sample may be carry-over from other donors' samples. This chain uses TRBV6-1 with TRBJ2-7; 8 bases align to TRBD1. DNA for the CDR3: TGTGCCAGCAGGGGGTCAGGGGGCGCGGGCGAGCAGTACTTC. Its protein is CASRGSGGAGEQYF.